Following are 22 T cell receptor beta chains from one sample sequenced in a study of prognosis after radiotherapy for stage I lung cancer. Genomic DNA was subjected to two-round multiplex PCR for amplification of TCR beta CDR3. Gene-specific primers for each TRBV and TRBJ gene drove first-round PCR. MiXCR was run by TCRdb on the multiplex PCR reads, yielding one entry per CDR3 protein. The sample records around 26,000 distinct CDR3 sequences, about half being singletons. This specimen was PBMCs, taken before or after stereotactic body radiation therapy (not recorded which). The receptor set was obtained from a donor aged 50 or older with non-small cell lung cancer.

Comment on this clonotype: The junction shows a germline mismatch at one end, possibly a read error. The chain employs TRBV7-6 and TRBJ2-1, with 7 bases lining up with TRBD2. From germline, CDR1 is SGHVS and CDR2 FNYEAQ. This CDR3 region has 14 residues. The CDR3 DNA reads as TGTGCCAGCAGCCTCCGCTTAGGCGCGGGGGAGCTGTTCTTC. Translating it yields CASSLRLGAGELFF.

This clonotype was recorded many times. This sequence joins TRBV4-1 and TRBJ2-4; 13 bases are a match to TRBD2. The CDR3 loop spans 18 amino acids. Trimming cost V 5 bases and J 0 bases; bases outside gene matches: 7. Germline CDR1 MGHRA, CDR2 YSYEKL. The CDR3 loop reads CASSYGTSGAIAKNIQYF. In DNA form, the CDR3 reads TGCGCCAGCAGCTACGGGACTAGCGGGGCCATAGCCAAAAACATTCAGTACTTC.

This chain joins TRBV20-1 and TRBJ2-7, with 12 positions matching TRBD2. Germline CDR1 is DFQATT and CDR2 is SNEGSKA (reference sequence). V shed 2 bases, J shed 6 bases, and the junction held 8 bases outside the gene matches. This CDR3 region has 15 residues. CDR3 loop: CSARKPGLAGCEQYF. The CDR3 region has the DNA TGCAGTGCTAGAAAACCTGGACTAGCGGGGTGCGAGCAGTACTTC.

This clonotype was seen repeatedly, ten times or more. A read error may produce the germline difference seen at one junction end. This sequence joins TRBV7-7 and TRBJ2-1; TRBD1 agrees at 10 bases. The CDR3 is 15 amino acids. Germline V CDR1 and CDR2: SSHAT, FNYEAQ (reference sequence). CDR3 amino acids: CASSSDRGSYNEQFF. CDR3 bases: TGTGCTAGCAGCTCGGACAGGGGGTCCTACAATGAGCAGTTCTTC. Supplemented by reference TRBV7-7 and TRBJ2-1, the full variable domain reads GAGVSQSPRYKVTKRGQDVTLRCDPISSHATLYWYQQALGQGPEFLTYFNYEAQPDKSGLPSDRFSAERPEGSISTLTIQRTEQRDSAMYRCASSSDRGSYNEQFFGPGTRLTVL.

Points on this clonotype: This likely came from a read error, as a far larger clone is one base away. This rearrangement joins TRBV6-4 to TRBJ1-2, with D possibly being TRBD1 (5 bases). Trimming cost V 6 bases and J 3 bases, with 14 bases left between them. The germline gives CDR1 MRHNA, CDR2 SNTAGT. This CDR3 has 14 residues. The DNA for the CDR3 is TGTGCCAGCAGGATCACATGGGGCGACTATGGCTACACCTTC. Protein sequence: CASRITWGDYGYTF.

The chain couples TRBV7-9 to TRBJ2-1, with D perhaps matching TRBD1 or TRBD2 (6 bases each). Trimming took off 1 base at V and 10 bases at J, with 20 bases between the two ends. Per the germline V gene, CDR1 is SEHNR and CDR2 is FQNEAQ (reference sequence). This CDR3 is 16 amino acids long. CDR3 protein: CASSLGSSVGAGEQFF. Here the CDR3 DNA reads TGTGCCAGCAGCTTAGGTTCTAGCGTGGGGGCAGGGGAGCAGTTCTTC.

This clonotype was observed at least ten times. The chain uses TRBV20-1 and TRBJ1-1; 8 bases are shared with TRBD1. The CDR3 is made up of 17 amino acids. V lost 6 bases to trimming and J lost 3 bases; unmatched junction nucleotides: 18. Germline V gives CDR1 DFQATT, CDR2 SNEGSKA (reference sequence). CDR3 protein: CSARRGRTGLIDTEAFF. DNA of the CDR3: TGCAGTGCCCGCAGGGGACGGACAGGGCTTATTGACACTGAAGCTTTCTTT.

This clonotype was seen many times. V and J are TRBV25-1 and TRBJ2-5; 8 positions agree with TRBD1. Germline V lookup: CDR1 MGHDK, CDR2 SYGVNS. After removal of 6 bases from V and 8 bases from J, the junction contained 11 bases not matched to a gene. The length of the CDR3 is 14 residues. In DNA, the CDR3 is TGTGCCAGCAGCGGGACAGGAATTTTGGGAACCCAGTACTTC. Translated: CASSGTGILGTQYF.

This chain joins TRBV20-1 and TRBJ1-6; D is perhaps TRBD1 (6 bases). The CDR3 runs to 13 residues. Trimming pared 3 bases from V and 7 bases from J, leaving 10 bases between. Germline values: CDR1 DFQATT, CDR2 SNEGSKA (reference sequence). CDR3 sequence: CSASRDTNSPLHF. The CDR3 region has the DNA TGCAGTGCTAGTAGGGACACCAATTCACCCCTCCACTTT.

This clonotype was counted ten times or more. The V gene is TRBV30, the J gene TRBJ2-1; TRBD2 matches 7 bases. Per germline, CDR1 GTSNPN and CDR2 SVGIG (reference sequence). Trimming cost V 2 bases and J 6 bases; bases outside gene matches: 7. The CDR3 extends over 14 amino acids. For the CDR3, the DNA is TGTGCCTGGAGTTCGGCTAGCGGATTCAATGAGCAGTTCTTC. It codes for CAWSSASGFNEQFF. Full variable domain (rest looked up from reference TRBV30 and TRBJ2-1): SQTIHQWPATLVQPVGSPLSLECTVEGTSNPNLYWYRQAAGRGLQLLFYSVGIGQISSEVPQNLSASRPQDRQFILSSKKLLLSDSGFYLCAWSSASGFNEQFFGPGTRLTVL.

Comment on this clonotype: A read error is likely here: a far larger clone is one base away. The chain has TRBV6-9 and TRBJ1-2; the D is unclear. In germline, CDR1 is MNHGY, CDR2 SVAAGI. The CDR3 extends over 13 amino acids. The CDR3 bases are TGTGCCACCAGTTACCGGGGTGCCTATGGCTACACCTTC. Residues: CATSYRGAYGYTF.

This clonotype came up many times. The chain uses TRBV6-5 and TRBJ2-3; tentatively, D is TRBD1 or TRBD2 (5 bases each). The germline CDR1 and CDR2 sequences are MNHEY and SVGAGI. The CDR3 extends over 14 amino acids. V was trimmed by 4 bases and J by 1 base, leaving 9 bases between them. CDR3: CASSSGDGTDTQYF. CDR3 DNA: TGTGCCAGCAGTTCCGGGGACGGCACAGATACGCAGTATTTT.

This clonotype showed up just once. The chain joins TRBV6-2 or TRBV6-3 to TRBJ2-7; D may correspond to TRBD1 or TRBD2 (5 bases each). Deletions cut 0 bases from V and 6 bases from J, with 15 bases between. The CDR3 sequence is 15 residues long. The germline CDR1 and CDR2 sequences are MNHEY and SVGEGT. This CDR3 is CASSYSSAGTGEQYF. The CDR3 DNA sequence: TGTGCCAGCAGTTACTCGTCCGCAGGGACCGGCGAGCAGTACTTC.

Remarks on this clonotype: Since a much larger clone is just one base distant, this may be a read error. The gene calls are TRBV7-2 and TRBJ2-7; TRBD2 might be the D (5 bases). The V end was cut by 5 bases, the J end by 8 bases, with 16 bases between. The CDR3 runs to 13 residues. Germline CDR1 is SGHTA and CDR2 is FQGNSA. The CDR3 DNA is TGTGCCAGCAGCGAACGCGGGTTCATCAAGCAGTACTTC. This gives the protein CASSERGFIKQYF.

Points on this clonotype: One end of the junction fails to match germline, which may point to a read error. The chain uses TRBV19 and TRBJ2-2, with D perhaps matching TRBD1 or TRBD2 (6 bases each). The germline CDR1 and CDR2 sequences are LNHDA and SQIVND (reference sequence). This CDR3 contains 14 residues. The CDR3 loop reads CASKGGLNTRELFF. The CDR3 coding sequence is TGTGCCAGTAAGGGGGGTCTTAACACCAGGGAGCTGTTTTTT.

The J gene is TRBJ1-1, the V gene TRBV4-1; no clear D gene. Germline V gene lookup returns CDR1 MGHRA and CDR2 YSYEKL. V lost 3 bases, J lost 0 bases, and 11 bases lay in between. The CDR3 length is 15 residues. CDR3 nucleotides: TGCGCCAGCAGCCACCCTCAAAGGGTGAACACTGAAGCTTTCTTT. Translating gives CASSHPQRVNTEAFF.

The chain couples TRBV9 to TRBJ1-1; no firm D call. The length of the CDR3 is 15 residues. Germline V CDR1 and CDR2: SGDLS, YYNGEE. V was pared by 0 bases and J by 0 bases, with 9 bases between. CDR3 sequence reads: CASSVGPGLNTEAFF. The CDR3 DNA reads as TGTGCCAGCAGCGTAGGGCCGGGATTGAACACTGAAGCTTTCTTT.

The genes are TRBV5-5 and TRBJ2-7, with 7 bases fitting TRBD1. J lost 5 bases, V lost 4 bases, and 12 bases had no gene match. CDR1 is SGHKS, CDR2 YYEKEE, per germline (reference sequence). The CDR3 length is 15 residues. CDR3 bases: TGTGCCAGCAGCAGAACACCGGGACAGAACCACGAGCAGTACTTC. This sequence encodes CASSRTPGQNHEQYF.

This clonotype was found many times. The rearrangement uses TRBV2 and TRBJ1-5; 8 bases agree with TRBD1. V was clipped by 7 bases and J by 5 bases; unmatched bases: 7. The CDR3 consists of 14 residues. CDR1 and CDR2 from the germline V gene are SNHLY and FYNNEI. The CDR3 protein is CASTTDRVYQPQHF. The CDR3 DNA follows: TGTGCCAGCACCACGGACAGGGTCTATCAGCCCCAGCATTTT.

The rearrangement joins TRBV20-1 to TRBJ2-7, with D unresolved. The CDR3 has 17 residues. Trimming shortened V by 1 base and J by 3 bases, and 22 bases separated the two germline ends. Germline CDR1 DFQATT, CDR2 SNEGSKA (reference sequence). CDR3: CSARGWVQQVWVYEQYF. CDR3 bases: TGCAGTGCTAGAGGATGGGTACAGCAGGTTTGGGTCTACGAGCAGTACTTC.

A remark on this clonotype: The junction departs from the called germline gene at one end, perhaps through a read error. The chain recombines TRBV6-5 with TRBJ2-6; tentative D call: TRBD1 (5 bases). Per the germline V gene, CDR1 is MNHEY and CDR2 is SVGAGI. The CDR3 is made up of 14 amino acids. The CDR3 DNA reads as TGTGCCAGCAGTTACTACTCTGGGGCCAACTTCCTGACTTTC. Encoded protein: CASSYYSGANFLTF.

By share, this clonotype ranks as medium-sized. The V gene is TRBV6-1, the J gene TRBJ2-7, with 10 bases matching TRBD1. Germline CDR1 MNHNS, CDR2 SASEGT. The CDR3 runs 14 residues. The V and J ends lost 6 bases and 4 bases, in that order; junction bases with no gene match: 6. The CDR3 here is CASRAPGQGYEQYF. As DNA, the CDR3 is TGTGCCAGCAGGGCTCCGGGACAGGGGTACGAGCAGTACTTC.